This note documents a single TCR beta chain sequence. This clone was picked up one time. Which antigen it targets is not known. No much larger clone is present one base from it, and per-base qualities are unavailable. Receptor libraries were prepared by the immunoSEQ multiplex PCR assay. TCRdb's version of the immuneACCESS table is confined to in-frame rearrangements and falls short of the full clone set. An unresolved V gene accounts for under half of the shortfall where checked; the remainder is of unknown origin. Across this sample there are some 130,000 clones, with 70% to 90% seen only once. The leading ten clones occupy approximately 8.6% of the sample. The data are from a study of control samples from healthy donors and cancer patients (dated by TCRdb to about 2020). The CDR3 starts with the cysteine, ends with the phenylalanine, and has 13 residues. Only the CDR3 DNA is retained, 39 bases long and in frame from the first base. Trimming at the junction amounts to 3 bases on V and 4 bases on J, and the germline ends lie 9 bases apart. The germline V gene (reference sequence) yields DFQATT for CDR1 and SNEGSKA for CDR2.

Sequences were obtained from blood. The receptor was isolated from a woman in her thirties in good health. The chain couples TRBV20-1 to TRBJ2-2; no D segment can be confidently identified. The CDR3 is CSASQTATGELFF. The DNA sequence is as follows: TGCAGTGCTAGTCAGACGGCCACCGGGGAGCTGTTTTTT.